This T cell receptor beta chain is drawn from a study of cytomegalovirus exposure and HLA in healthy donors. Study observations and caveats: The study put about 180 TCR beta chains on its list as cytomegalovirus-associated.

V lost 4 bases to trimming and J lost 8 bases, with 11 bases between them. The CDR3 sequence is 12 residues long. Germline V CDR1 and CDR2: SEHNR, FQNEAQ (reference sequence). Measured with immunoSEQ multiplex PCR; TCRdb has only the in-frame clones, and not every one. The sample consists of 230,000 or so clones, about 91% of them appearing once. A remark on this clone: Its antigen is still unknown.

The receptor comes from a woman under 30 in good health and CMV-seronegative. The chain carries TRBV7-9 and TRBJ1-2, with D unclear. The specimen sequenced was PBMCs. CDR3 loop: CASSWEGGGYTF. The DNA for the CDR3 is TGTGCCAGCAGCTGGGAGGGAGGGGGCTACACCTTC.